This note documents a single TCR beta chain sequence. Its antigen remains unknown. The data stem from a study of pediatric ulcerative colitis. Broader study findings: Ulcerative colitis patients shared more blood-rectal clones than controls. All ulcerative colitis patients, but no controls, carried a couple of rectal clonotypes.

During colonoscopy, one to two rectal pinch biopsies were collected. The survey-level immunoSEQ assay was used. Profiling relied on immunoSEQ multiplex PCR, and the TCRdb table lists in-frame clones only, not all of them. This sample has 15,000 to 20,000 clones, with about 80% found just once. From germline, CDR1 is SGHVS and CDR2 FQNEAQ. The CDR3 sequence is 19 residues long. V lost 5 bases and J lost 0, with 23 bases in between. Material for sequencing was gut tissue. V gene TRBV7-8 combines with J gene TRBJ1-5, with D possibly matching TRBD1 (6 bases). The sequence came from a boy between 10 and 17 years old who was a control in a study of pediatric ulcerative colitis. CDR3 sequence reads: CASSLGASYREHSNQPQHF. In DNA, the CDR3 is TGTGCCAGCAGCCTAGGGGCCTCCTACAGGGAGCATAGCAATCAGCCCCAGCATTTT.